What follows are 24 T cell receptor beta chains derived from one specimen sequenced in a study of T cell repertoires in cytomegalovirus infection. TCRdb re-analysed the reads in MiXCR, keeping a single row per CDR3 protein. This sample carries about 740,000 distinct CDR3 sequences, approximately 34% of them seen once, and the ten largest clones take about 2.8%. The source material was PBMCs. The receptor source for this set is a human donor in good health (CMV status not recorded). Some clones in this sample may be carry-over from other donors' samples.

This clonotype was picked up a small number of times. V is TRBV28 and J is TRBJ1-5; a possible D gene is TRBD1 (5 bases). This CDR3 has 13 residues. The germline V gene has CDR1 MDHEN and CDR2 SYDVKM. V lost 11 bases and J 0 bases, leaving 11 bases between the germline ends. The chain's CDR3 is CAWGGHSNQPQHF. The CDR3 coding sequence is TGTGCCTGGGGAGGACATAGCAATCAGCCCCAGCATTTT.

The chain carries TRBV4-2 and TRBJ2-1, with 10 bases lining up with TRBD2. Unmatched junction bases numbered 3, after V lost 4 bases and J lost 15 bases. Germline CDR1 reads LGHNA; CDR2 reads YNFKEQ. The CDR3 contains 11 residues. The CDR3 spells CASSLGTSVFF. The DNA of the CDR3 is TGTGCCAGCAGCCTCGGGACTAGCGTGTTCTTC.

The V gene is TRBV6-1, the J gene TRBJ1-4, with D perhaps TRBD1 (5 bases). The V and J ends lost 2 bases and 10 bases respectively, with 23 bases between them. CDR1 and CDR2 (germline): MNHNS, SASEGT. The CDR3 covers 17 residues. The CDR3 DNA reads TGTGCCAGCAGTGAATTTGGGACGGGCTCACGGCCGGGAAAACTGTTTTTT. Encoded protein: CASSEFGTGSRPGKLFF.

This clonotype has a handful of counts. The chain links TRBV12-3 or TRBV12-4 to TRBJ2-5; D gene ambiguous. With 3 bases removed from V and 1 base from J, the gap between germline ends came to 9 bases. The CDR3 consists of 14 residues. The CDR3 sequence: CASSFSASQETQYF. The CDR3 nucleotides are TGTGCCAGCAGTTTCTCCGCCTCCCAAGAGACCCAGTACTTC.

This chain uses TRBV6-2 or TRBV6-3 with TRBJ2-7; 7 bases match TRBD1. The CDR3 contains 14 residues. With V trimmed by 5 bases and J by 2 bases, 6 bases remained unmatched. Germline V CDR1 and CDR2: MNHEY, SVGEGT. The CDR3: CASSRLTGAYEQYF. The CDR3 DNA follows: TGTGCCAGCAGTCGACTAACAGGGGCCTACGAGCAGTACTTC.

This clonotype was detected ten times or more. V is TRBV7-6 and J is TRBJ1-1, with TRBD1 matching over 8 bases. The CDR3 is 17 residues long. Germline assignment: CDR1 SGHVS and CDR2 FNYEAQ. The ends lost 1 base at V and 2 bases at J; junction bases unmatched: 9. DNA for the CDR3: TGTGCCAGCAGCTTAGGGTTCGGGACAGGATCAAACACTGAAGCTTTCTTT. Protein product: CASSLGFGTGSNTEAFF.

The V gene is TRBV15, the J gene TRBJ2-1; D possibly corresponds to TRBD2 (6 bases). Between the trimmed V and J ends, which lost 4 bases and 4 bases, there was a span of 8 bases. The CDR3 loop spans 13 amino acids. Germline V CDR1 and CDR2: LNHNV, YYDKDF (reference sequence). In DNA, the CDR3 is TGTGCCACCAGCACCGGGAGTTACAATGAGCAGTTCTTC. Protein product: CATSTGSYNEQFF.

The genes are TRBV27 and TRBJ2-7; TRBD1 matches at 8 bases. V trimming: 7 bases; J trimming: 4 bases; junction bases outside the gene matches: 15. Germline V gives CDR1 MNHEY, CDR2 SMNVEV (reference sequence). The CDR3 contains 16 residues. CDR3: CASTPTEGQGAYEQYF. Here the CDR3 DNA reads TGTGCCAGCACCCCCACCGAGGGTCAGGGGGCTTACGAGCAGTACTTC.

The J gene is TRBJ2-1, the V gene TRBV20-1, with 8 bases aligning to TRBD2. V was clipped by 6 bases and J by 6 bases; unmatched bases: 4. This CDR3 has 12 amino acids. Germline V gene data show CDR1 as DFQATT and CDR2 as SNEGSKA (reference sequence). The CDR3 nucleotides read TGCAGTGCAGGGGGACTAGTCAATGAGCAGTTCTTC. Its protein product is CSAGGLVNEQFF.

This clonotype was counted a few times. The J gene is TRBJ2-2, the V gene TRBV7-6, with D possibly matching TRBD1 (5 bases). CDR1 and CDR2 from the germline V gene are SGHVS and FNYEAQ. The V end was cut by 1 base, the J end by 10 bases, with 19 bases between. This CDR3 is built from 16 residues. The CDR3 protein is CASSLGGEGEEAELFF. DNA of the CDR3: TGTGCCAGCAGCTTAGGAGGCGAAGGGGAAGAGGCGGAGCTGTTTTTT.

V and J are TRBV29-1 and TRBJ1-4, with D perhaps TRBD1 (6 bases). Germline CDR1 reads SQVTM; CDR2 reads ANQGSEA. The CDR3 has 16 amino acids. CDR3 sequence reads: CSSGGGSGESNEKLFF. As DNA, the CDR3 is TGCAGTAGTGGAGGGGGGTCAGGGGAATCCAATGAAAAACTGTTTTTT.

The chain has TRBV12-3 or TRBV12-4 and TRBJ1-2; D is possibly TRBD1 (6 bases). The V end was cut by 0 bases, the J end by 1 base, with 18 bases between. The CDR3 consists of 18 residues. This chain's CDR3 is CASSLAPILGHNNYGYTF. DNA of the CDR3: TGTGCCAGCAGTTTAGCCCCGATTCTGGGACACAATAACTATGGCTACACCTTC.

A few counts support this clonotype. This chain uses TRBV7-9 with TRBJ2-7; the match to TRBD1 covers 9 bases. CDR1 is SEHNR and CDR2 is FQNEAQ in the germline V gene (reference sequence). The V segment lost 5 bases and the J segment 5 bases; nucleotides outside the gene matches: 7. This CDR3 is built from 14 residues. The CDR3 DNA sequence: TGTGCCAGCAGCCCCGACAGGGGGTTGAACGAGCAGTACTTC. Translation: CASSPDRGLNEQYF.

The chain carries TRBV12-3 or TRBV12-4 and TRBJ2-7, with 7 bases fitting TRBD1. V shed 3 bases, J shed 4 bases, and the junction held 12 bases outside the gene matches. The CDR3 has 16 amino acids. The CDR3 DNA follows: TGTGCCAGCAGTTTCTCCACAGCAGGGGGTAGGTACGAGCAGTACTTC. Amino acids: CASSFSTAGGRYEQYF.

This clonotype was recorded at least ten times. The chain employs TRBV28 and TRBJ1-1, with D hard to call. The germline V gene has CDR1 MDHEN and CDR2 SYDVKM. The CDR3 runs to 14 residues. Trimming shortened V by 3 bases and J by 7 bases, and 15 bases separated the two germline ends. CDR3 DNA sequence: TGTGCCAGCAGTTTGACACGGGTAATCGGTGAAGCTTTCTTT. Encoded protein: CASSLTRVIGEAFF. The variable domain in full, with the rest retrieved from reference TRBV28 and TRBJ1-1, is DVKVTQSSRYLVKRTGEKVFLECVQDMDHENMFWYRQDPGLGLRLIYFSYDVKMKEKGDIPEGYSVSREKKERFSLILESASTNQTSMYLCASSLTRVIGEAFFGQGTRLTVV.

This sequence joins TRBV27 and TRBJ1-2, with D hard to call. Trimming removed 3 bases from V and 8 bases from J, with 13 bases in between. From germline, CDR1 is MNHEY and CDR2 SMNVEV (reference sequence). This CDR3 is 13 amino acids long. CDR3 amino acids: CASSFQPSGGYTF. The DNA of the CDR3 is TGTGCCAGCAGTTTCCAGCCTTCGGGCGGCTACACCTTC.

V and J are TRBV2 and TRBJ2-4; D possibly corresponds to TRBD1 (5 bases). In germline, CDR1 is SNHLY, CDR2 FYNNEI. V lost 3 bases, J lost 4 bases, and 7 bases lay in between. The CDR3 is made up of 13 amino acids. In DNA, the CDR3 is TGTGCCAGCAGTGAGAGGACAAAAAACATTCAGTACTTC. It yields the protein CASSERTKNIQYF.

This sequence joins TRBV10-3 and TRBJ2-2, with D unclear. The length of the CDR3 is 14 residues. Deletions cut 10 bases from V and 3 bases from J, with 15 bases between. Germline CDR1 reads ENHRY; CDR2 reads SYGVKD. The CDR3 DNA reads as TGTGCCAGTGAACTGGGGATTCACACCGGGGAGCTGTTTTTT. It is translated as CASELGIHTGELFF.

This clonotype has just a few counts. This chain joins TRBV4-1 and TRBJ2-1; 13 nucleotides match TRBD2. The CDR3 is 19 amino acids. Germline V gene lookup returns CDR1 MGHRA and CDR2 YSYEKL. The ends lost 0 bases at V and 4 bases at J; junction bases unmatched: 9. The CDR3 loop is CASSQDPTSGRSGYNEQFF. Written as DNA, the CDR3 is TGCGCCAGCAGCCAAGATCCGACTAGCGGGAGGTCCGGTTACAATGAGCAGTTCTTC.

On this clonotype itself: Given the absence of the conserved phenylalanine or tryptophan at the CDR3 end, a read error is likely. V gene TRBV20-1 combines with J gene TRBJ1-4; 8 positions match TRBD1. The CDR3 sequence is 16 residues long. The germline V gene encodes CDR1 DFQATT and CDR2 SNEGSKA (reference sequence). J gave up 9 bases and V 0 bases, and 12 bases lay outside the gene matches. CDR3 bases: TGCAGTGCTAGAGACCCGTCGGGACAGGATGTCAAAAAACTGTTTTTG. Its protein is CSARDPSGQDVKKLFL.

This clonotype turned up a few times. The V gene is TRBV25-1, the J gene TRBJ2-7; TRBD1 agrees at 7 bases. Germline values: CDR1 MGHDK, CDR2 SYGVNS. V lost 6 bases to trimming and J lost 6 bases; unmatched junction nucleotides: 14. The CDR3 sequence is 15 residues long. CDR3 protein: CASSDPTGISGEQYF. The CDR3 DNA follows: TGTGCCAGCAGCGACCCGACAGGGATAAGTGGCGAGCAGTACTTC.

The chain is built from TRBV7-2 and TRBJ1-2, with a possible D match to TRBD1 (6 bases). The CDR3 runs to 13 residues. Trimming cost V 5 bases and J 6 bases, with 13 bases left between them. CDR1 and CDR2 (germline): SGHTA, FQGNSA. CDR3 amino acids: CASSPQGRNGYTF. Here the CDR3 DNA reads TGTGCCAGCAGCCCACAGGGAAGAAATGGCTACACCTTC.

The J gene is TRBJ1-4, the V gene TRBV2, with D unresolved. The V end was cut by 2 bases, the J end by 3 bases, with 10 bases between. In germline, CDR1 is SNHLY, CDR2 FYNNEI. CDR3 length: 15 residues. The CDR3 DNA follows: TGTGCCAGCAGTGAACTGACCCGGGCTAATGAAAAACTGTTTTTT. This sequence encodes CASSELTRANEKLFF.

This clonotype was picked up a small number of times. The chain recombines TRBV7-6 with TRBJ2-1, with D possibly TRBD2 on 6 matching bases. CDR1 and CDR2 (germline): SGHVS, FNYEAQ. Trimming stripped 5 bases from V and 0 bases from J, with 17 bases between. There are 17 residues in the CDR3. CDR3 DNA sequence: TGTGCCAGCAGCCACAATGGCGGGGAAAACTCCTACAATGAGCAGTTCTTC. Its protein product is CASSHNGGENSYNEQFF.